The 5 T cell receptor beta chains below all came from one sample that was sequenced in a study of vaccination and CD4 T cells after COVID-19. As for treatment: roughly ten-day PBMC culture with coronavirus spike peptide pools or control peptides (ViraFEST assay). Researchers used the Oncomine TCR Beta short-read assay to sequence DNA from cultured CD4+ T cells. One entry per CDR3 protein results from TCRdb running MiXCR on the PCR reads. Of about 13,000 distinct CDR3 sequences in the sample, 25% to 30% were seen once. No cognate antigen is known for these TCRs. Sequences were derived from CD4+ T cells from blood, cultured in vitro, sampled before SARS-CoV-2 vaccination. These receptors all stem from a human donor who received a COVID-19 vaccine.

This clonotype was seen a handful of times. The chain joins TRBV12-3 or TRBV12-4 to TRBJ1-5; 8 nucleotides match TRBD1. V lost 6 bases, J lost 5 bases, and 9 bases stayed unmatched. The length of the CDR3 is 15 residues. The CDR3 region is CASRHPDRGHQPQHF. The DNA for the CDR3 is TGTGCCAGCAGGCACCCTGACAGGGGTCATCAGCCCCAGCATTTT.

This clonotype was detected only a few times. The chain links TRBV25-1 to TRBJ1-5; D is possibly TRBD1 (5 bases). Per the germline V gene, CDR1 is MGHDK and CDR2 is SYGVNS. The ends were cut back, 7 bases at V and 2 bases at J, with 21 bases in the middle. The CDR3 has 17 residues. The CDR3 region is CASTLSRDSWGNQPQHF. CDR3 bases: TGTGCCAGCACCCTGTCCCGGGACTCCTGGGGCAATCAGCCCCAGCATTTT.

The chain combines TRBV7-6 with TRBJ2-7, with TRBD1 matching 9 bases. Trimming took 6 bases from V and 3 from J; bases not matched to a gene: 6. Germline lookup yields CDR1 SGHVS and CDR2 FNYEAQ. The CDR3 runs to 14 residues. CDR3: CASSQQTGGYEQYF. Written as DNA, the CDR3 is TGTGCCAGCAGTCAACAGACAGGGGGCTACGAGCAGTACTTC. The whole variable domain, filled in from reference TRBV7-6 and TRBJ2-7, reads GAGVSQSPRYKVTKRGQDVALRCDPISGHVSLYWYRQALGQGPEFLTYFNYEAQQDKSGLPNDRFSAERPEGSISTLTIQRTEQRDSAMYRCASSQQTGGYEQYFGPGTRLTVT.

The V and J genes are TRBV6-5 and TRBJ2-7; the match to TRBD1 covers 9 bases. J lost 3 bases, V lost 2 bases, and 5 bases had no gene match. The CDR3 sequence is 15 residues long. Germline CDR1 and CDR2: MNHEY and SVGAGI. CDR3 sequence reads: CASSYADRGVYEQYF. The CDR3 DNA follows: TGTGCCAGCAGTTACGCGGACAGGGGAGTCTACGAGCAGTACTTC.

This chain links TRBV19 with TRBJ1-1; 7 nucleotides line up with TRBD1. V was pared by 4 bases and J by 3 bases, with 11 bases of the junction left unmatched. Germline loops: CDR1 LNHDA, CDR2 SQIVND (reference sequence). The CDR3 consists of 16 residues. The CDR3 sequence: CASSTVTTGTDTEAFF. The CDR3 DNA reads TGTGCCAGTAGTACAGTGACAACCGGGACAGACACTGAAGCTTTCTTT.